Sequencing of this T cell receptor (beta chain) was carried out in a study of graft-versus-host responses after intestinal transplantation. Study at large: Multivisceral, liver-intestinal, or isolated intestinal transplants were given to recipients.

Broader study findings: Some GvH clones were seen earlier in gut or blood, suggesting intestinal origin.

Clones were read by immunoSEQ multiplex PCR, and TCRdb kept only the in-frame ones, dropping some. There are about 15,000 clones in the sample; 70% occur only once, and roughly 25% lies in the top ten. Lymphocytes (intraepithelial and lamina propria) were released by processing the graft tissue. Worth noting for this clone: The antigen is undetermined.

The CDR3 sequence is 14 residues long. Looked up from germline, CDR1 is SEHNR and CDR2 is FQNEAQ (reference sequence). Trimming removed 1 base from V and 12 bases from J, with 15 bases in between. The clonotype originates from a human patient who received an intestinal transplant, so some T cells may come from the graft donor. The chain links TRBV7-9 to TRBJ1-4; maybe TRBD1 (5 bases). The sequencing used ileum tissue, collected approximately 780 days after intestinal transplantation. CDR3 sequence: CASSLDTGREELFF. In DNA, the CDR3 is TGTGCCAGCAGCTTAGATACGGGGCGCGAGGAACTGTTTTTT.